The following is a T cell receptor beta chain sequence with its context. TCR beta CDR3 regions were amplified from RNA. The HTBI set primed first-round TCR CDR3 RT-PCR. MiXCR, applied by TCRdb to the multiplex PCR reads, yields one record per CDR3 protein. The sample lists roughly 420,000 distinct CDR3 sequences, roughly an eighth occurring once. Aged 18 to 65, the patients had hyperthyroidism that was newly diagnosed and had lasted under 2 months. Patients with uncontrolled infections, other autoimmune diseases, pregnancy or lactation were excluded. Thyroid ultrasound, orbital computed tomography, clinical symptoms, and serum thyroxine and TRAb underpinned diagnoses. The data were obtained in a study of T cells in Graves' hyperthyroidism and ophthalmopathy. For the study at large: At the time of initial diagnosis and before any treatment, peripheral blood was collected.

The CDR3 loop spans 16 amino acids. From germline, CDR1 is SGHRS and CDR2 YFSETQ. J gave up 6 bases and V 4 bases, and 11 bases lay outside the gene matches. The sequenced sample consisted of blood. The chain carries TRBV5-1 and TRBJ2-1, with 9 bases identical to TRBD2. This clonotype was sampled from a woman aged 18-29 years with Graves' hyperthyroidism. The CDR3 nucleotides are TGCGCCAGCAGCGGGGAAGGGGCGGGAGGGCCCAATGAGCAGTTCTTC. The encoded protein is CASSGEGAGGPNEQFF.